The 25 T cell receptor beta chains given below trace back to one sample, sequenced in a study of blood T cells in healthy people across ages. Next came a second PCR, run for roughly 6 to 11 cycles, which used a sample-barcoded 5' primer along with a J-beta primer mix. TCRdb passed the 5' RACE reads through MiXCR, listing each CDR3 protein once. The profile covers approximately 800,000 distinct CDR3 sequences, with 20% to 30% appearing a single time and around 3% taken by the ten largest. Separately, the same data were catalogued under a study of T cells of mothers and their children.

Sequenced sample: blood. The origin of the receptors is a boy aged 5-17 years in good health.

This clonotype was picked up many times. The DNA of the CDR3 is TGTGCCACCAGTGATCCCCCATCAACGAACACCGGGGAGCTGTTTTTT. Amino acids: CATSDPPSTNTGELFF. The chain joins TRBV24-1 to TRBJ2-2; D ambiguous. This CDR3 contains 16 residues. The germline V gene has CDR1 KGHDR and CDR2 SFDVKD. V was clipped by 3 bases and J by 0 bases, with 10 bases between them.

This clonotype was detected a few times. The J gene is TRBJ2-5, the V gene TRBV5-4; D gene ambiguous. The J call may be wrong; the DNA end is better matched by TRBJ2-1. Germline V gives CDR1 SGHNT, CDR2 YYREEE (reference sequence). The CDR3 spans 11 residues. The CDR3, as DNA: TGTGCCAGCAGGTCCAACGATGAGCAGTTCTTC. This translates into CASRSNDEQFF.

The chain links TRBV11-2 to TRBJ1-4; TRBD1 matches at 8 bases. Germline V CDR1 and CDR2: SGHAT, FQNNGV. The length of the CDR3 is 14 residues. V trimming: 5 bases; J trimming: 7 bases; junction bases outside the gene matches: 6. As DNA, the CDR3 is TGTGCCAGCAGCACGGACAGGGCGAGTGAAAAACTGTTTTTT. Translation gives CASSTDRASEKLFF. Complete variable domain (other parts from reference TRBV11-2 and TRBJ1-4): EAGVAQSPRYKIIEKRQSVAFWCNPISGHATLYWYQQILGQGPKLLIQFQNNGVVDDSQLPKDRFSAERLKGVDSTLKIQPAKLEDSAVYLCASSTDRASEKLFFGSGTQLSVL.

This clonotype has just a few counts. The rearrangement links TRBV25-1 to TRBJ2-4; TRBD1 or TRBD2 may be the D gene (6 bases each). This CDR3 is 13 amino acids long. CDR1 is MGHDK and CDR2 is SYGVNS in the germline V gene. V dropped 1 base and J dropped 8 bases, with 9 bases sitting between them. The CDR3 here is CASSEWGADIQYF. The CDR3 nucleotides are TGTGCCAGCAGTGAATGGGGGGCGGACATTCAGTACTTC. The variable domain in full, with the rest retrieved from reference TRBV25-1 and TRBJ2-4, is EADIYQTPRYLVIGTGKKITLECSQTMGHDKMYWYQQDPGMELHLIHYSYGVNSTEKGDLSSESTVSRIRTEHFPLTLESARPSHTSQYLCASSEWGADIQYFGAGTRLSVL.

V is TRBV20-1 and J is TRBJ2-7; no definite D call. Germline lookup yields CDR1 DFQATT and CDR2 SNEGSKA (reference sequence). Trimming cost V 0 bases and J 7 bases, with 10 bases left between them. This CDR3 comprises 12 residues. The DNA of the CDR3 is TGCAGTGCTAGAGAAACCCCTTGGGAGCAGTACTTC. Its translation is CSARETPWEQYF.

A few counts support this clonotype. The V call is TRBV6-1, the J call TRBJ2-5; perhaps D is TRBD1 or TRBD2 (5 bases each). Germline loops: CDR1 MNHNS, CDR2 SASEGT. V lost 6 bases, J lost 0 bases, and 20 bases lay in between. CDR3 size: 17 residues. Here the CDR3 reads CASRIPYGEGYQETQYF. The CDR3 nucleotides are TGTGCCAGCAGAATTCCGTATGGCGAGGGGTACCAAGAGACCCAGTACTTC.

This rearrangement joins TRBV6-6 to TRBJ1-4; D is uncertain. This CDR3 comprises 15 residues. From germline, CDR1 is MNHNY and CDR2 SVGAGI (reference sequence). The germline V and J ends were trimmed by 5 bases and 5 bases, with 15 bases remaining between them. The CDR3 region has the DNA TGTGCCAGCAGTAACCTGGAAAGGTTGAATGAAAAACTGTTTTTT. This sequence encodes CASSNLERLNEKLFF.

The sample holds a few counts of this clonotype. The J gene is TRBJ1-1, the V gene TRBV6-1; tentative D call: TRBD1 (6 bases). This CDR3 spans 15 amino acids. The germline V gene has CDR1 MNHNS and CDR2 SASEGT. The germline V and J ends were trimmed by 6 bases and 1 base, with 15 bases remaining between them. CDR3 DNA sequence: TGTGCCAGCAGATATTGGGGGGCGAGGAACACTGAAGCTTTCTTT. It yields the protein CASRYWGARNTEAFF.

This clonotype was observed a few times. The gene calls are TRBV6-5 and TRBJ2-5; either TRBD1 or TRBD2 may supply D (5 bases each). V was pared by 7 bases and J by 4 bases, with 10 bases between. CDR1 and CDR2 from the germline V gene are MNHEY and SVGAGI. This CDR3 spans 12 amino acids. The CDR3 loop is CASNRDPETQYF. CDR3 sequence (DNA): TGTGCCAGCAACCGGGACCCAGAGACCCAGTACTTC.

This clonotype has only a few counts. As DNA, the CDR3 is TGTGCCAGCAGGGTCCCGGGACGGCTTAACTATGGCTACACCTTC. As protein: CASRVPGRLNYGYTF. The chain couples TRBV5-5 to TRBJ1-2; D is perhaps TRBD1 (5 bases). V was pared by 5 bases and J by 1 base, with 15 bases between. The CDR3 spans 15 residues. Germline assignment: CDR1 SGHKS and CDR2 YYEKEE (reference sequence).

This clonotype has just a few counts. The chain joins TRBV7-9 to TRBJ2-5; D tentatively fits TRBD1 or TRBD2 (6 bases each). This CDR3 has 15 amino acids. Per germline, CDR1 SEHNR and CDR2 FQNEAQ (reference sequence). Trimming shortened V by 5 bases and J by 3 bases, and 16 bases separated the two germline ends. The CDR3 loop is CASSPRGVGEETQYF. The CDR3, as DNA: TGTGCCAGCAGCCCGAGGGGGGTAGGGGAAGAGACCCAGTACTTC.

The V and J genes are TRBV7-3 and TRBJ2-1; a possible D gene is TRBD1 (7 bases). The CDR3 covers 13 residues. Trimming removed 2 bases at V and 9 bases at J, with 11 bases between. The germline gives CDR1 SGHTA, CDR2 FQGTGA. The CDR3 nucleotides read TGTGCCAGCAGCTTAGGACAGGAGGGTGAGCAGTTCTTC. Protein: CASSLGQEGEQFF.

This chain joins TRBV6-5 and TRBJ2-6; D may be TRBD1 (5 bases). The CDR3 runs 17 residues. The germline CDR1 and CDR2 sequences are MNHEY and SVGAGI. The germline V and J ends were trimmed by 2 bases and 3 bases, with 14 bases remaining between them. The CDR3 DNA reads TGTGCCAGCAGTTACCGCCAGGGTATCGGTGGGGCCAACGTCCTGACTTTC. Translated: CASSYRQGIGGANVLTF.

This clonotype has just a few counts. The chain uses TRBV7-7 and TRBJ2-1; D might be TRBD2 (5 bases). CDR1 and CDR2 from the germline V gene are SSHAT and FNYEAQ (reference sequence). V gave up 4 bases and J gave up 10 bases, with 11 bases separating them. CDR3 length equals 12 residues. The CDR3 DNA reads TGTGCCAGCAGCTCCCGACGAGGGGAGCAGTTCTTC. Its translation is CASSSRRGEQFF.

In DNA, the CDR3 is TGCAGCGTTGAAGGCCGGCTAGCAGGGACGCAGTATTTT. This sequence encodes CSVEGRLAGTQYF. The genes are TRBV29-1 and TRBJ2-3; D may be TRBD1 or TRBD2 (5 bases each). Germline V CDR1 and CDR2: SQVTM, ANQGSEA. The CDR3 sequence is 13 residues long. V lost 1 base and J lost 9, with 14 bases in between.

This clonotype was observed a handful of times. An end of the junction does not agree with germline; a read error may underlie this. The V and J genes are TRBV7-2 and TRBJ1-3; D remains ambiguous. Germline V lookup: CDR1 SGHTA, CDR2 FQGNSA. This CDR3 has 13 residues. Written as DNA, the CDR3 is TGTGCCAGCAGCTTAGTCGAGCGAAACGCCATATATTTT. This translates into CASSLVERNAIYF.

This clonotype turned up a few times. A read error may account for a junction end that differs from germline. This chain connects TRBV12-3 or TRBV12-4 to TRBJ2-3; perhaps TRBD1 as D (6 bases). The CDR3 totals 15 residues. This CDR3 is CASSFRQVSTVTQYF. CDR3 nucleotides: TGTGCCAGCAGTTTTAGACAGGTTAGCACAGTTACGCAGTATTTT.

The V call is TRBV12-3 or TRBV12-4, the J call TRBJ1-1; maybe TRBD1 (5 bases). The V and J ends lost 3 bases and 0 bases respectively, with 8 bases between them. The CDR3 totals 14 residues. DNA for the CDR3: TGTGCCAGCAGTTTCGGGGGAGTGAACACTGAAGCTTTCTTT. Its protein product is CASSFGGVNTEAFF.

The chain joins TRBV7-6 to TRBJ2-7; the D is unclear. Trimming took 0 bases from V and 10 from J, leaving 7 bases between them. The CDR3 contains 11 residues. Germline V gives CDR1 SGHVS, CDR2 FNYEAQ. The CDR3 sequence is CASSLASGQYF. The CDR3 nucleotides are TGTGCCAGCAGCTTAGCGAGTGGACAGTACTTC.

This clonotype was counted a few times. This chain joins TRBV28 and TRBJ1-1; D is unclear. Germline CDR1 reads MDHEN; CDR2 reads SYDVKM. CDR3 length equals 12 residues. The V end lost 6 bases, the J end lost 10 bases, and 15 bases lay between the germline ends. The CDR3 DNA reads as TGTGCCAGCAGCCCTGGCCCACGGAGAGCTTTCTTT. It specifies CASSPGPRRAFF.

V usage is TRBV7-9 and J usage is TRBJ2-5; no clear D. V was trimmed by 5 bases and J by 6 bases, leaving 13 bases between them. Germline-derived CDR1 and CDR2 are SEHNR and FQNEAQ (reference sequence). This CDR3 comprises 13 residues. In DNA, the CDR3 is TGTGCCAGCAGCGTCGAACCTCAACAGACCCAGTACTTC. This encodes CASSVEPQQTQYF.

The V gene is TRBV29-1, the J gene TRBJ2-2, with D possibly TRBD1 on 7 matching bases. Between the trimmed V and J ends, which lost 6 bases and 5 bases, there was a span of 19 bases. Germline CDR1 and CDR2: SQVTM and ANQGSEA. This CDR3 has 15 amino acids. The CDR3 loop reads CSVGGPGQTTGELFF. CDR3 coding DNA: TGCAGCGTGGGGGGTCCGGGACAGACGACCGGGGAGCTGTTTTTT.

Points on this clonotype: One end of the junction varies from germline; a read error may be responsible. This chain uses TRBV18 with TRBJ2-3, with D hard to call. The CDR3 runs to 15 residues. CDR1 and CDR2 from the germline V gene are KGHSH and LQKENI. CDR3 nucleotide sequence: TGTGCCAGCCGACCCCGGTTGCGGAACACAGATACGCGGTATTTT. It translates to CASRPRLRNTDTRYF. The full variable domain, completed using reference TRBV18 and TRBJ2-3, is NAGVMQNPRHLVRRRGQEARLRCSPMKGHSHVYWYRQLPEEGLKFMVYLQKENIIDESGMPKERFSAEFPKEGPSILRIQQVVRGDSAAYFCASRPRLRNTDTRYFGPGTRLTVL.

This chain joins TRBV12-3 or TRBV12-4 and TRBJ2-3; 8 bases line up with TRBD2. The CDR3 loop spans 15 amino acids. Trimming took 4 bases from V and 2 from J; bases not matched to a gene: 5. The CDR3 loop is CASSSPGGVTDTQYF. For the CDR3, the DNA is TGTGCCAGCAGTTCCCCCGGGGGGGTCACAGATACGCAGTATTTT.

This clonotype has just a few counts. The chain employs TRBV28 and TRBJ2-5, with TRBD2 matching 7 bases. TRBJ2-7 explains the end of the DNA better; the J call may be wrong. From germline, CDR1 is MDHEN and CDR2 SYDVKM. This CDR3 has 16 amino acids. This CDR3 is CASSPRDYWLSYEQYF. The CDR3 DNA reads as TGTGCCAGCAGTCCCCGGGACTATTGGCTCTCCTACGAGCAGTACTTC.